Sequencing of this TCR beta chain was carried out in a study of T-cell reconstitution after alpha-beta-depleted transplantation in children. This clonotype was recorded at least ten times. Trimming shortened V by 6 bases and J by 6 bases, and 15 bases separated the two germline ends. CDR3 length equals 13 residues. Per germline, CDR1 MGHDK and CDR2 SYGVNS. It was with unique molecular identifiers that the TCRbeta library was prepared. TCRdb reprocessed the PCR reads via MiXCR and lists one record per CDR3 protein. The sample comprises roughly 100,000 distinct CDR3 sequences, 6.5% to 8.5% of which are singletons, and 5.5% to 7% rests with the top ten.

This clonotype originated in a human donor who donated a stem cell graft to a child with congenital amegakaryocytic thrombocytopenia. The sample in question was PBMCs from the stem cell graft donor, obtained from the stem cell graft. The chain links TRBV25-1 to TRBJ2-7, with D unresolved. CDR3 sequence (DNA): TGTGCCAGCAGCAAATCGTCGAATGGCGAGCAGTACTTC. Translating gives CASSKSSNGEQYF.